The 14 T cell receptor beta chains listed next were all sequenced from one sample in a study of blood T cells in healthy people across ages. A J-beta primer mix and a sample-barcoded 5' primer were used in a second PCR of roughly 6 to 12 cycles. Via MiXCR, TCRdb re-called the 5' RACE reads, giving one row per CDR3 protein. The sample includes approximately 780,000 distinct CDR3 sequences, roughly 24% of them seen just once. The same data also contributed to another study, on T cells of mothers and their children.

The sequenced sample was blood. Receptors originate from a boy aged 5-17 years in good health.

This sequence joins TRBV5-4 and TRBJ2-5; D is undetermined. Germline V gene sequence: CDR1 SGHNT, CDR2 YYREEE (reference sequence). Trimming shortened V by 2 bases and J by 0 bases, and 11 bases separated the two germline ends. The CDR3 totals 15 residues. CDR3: CASSFATPHQETQYF. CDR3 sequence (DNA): TGTGCCAGCAGCTTCGCCACGCCCCACCAAGAGACCCAGTACTTC.

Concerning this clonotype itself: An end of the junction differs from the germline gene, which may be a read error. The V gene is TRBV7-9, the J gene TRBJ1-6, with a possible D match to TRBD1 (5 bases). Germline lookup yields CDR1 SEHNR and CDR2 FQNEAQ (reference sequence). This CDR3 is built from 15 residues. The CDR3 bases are TGTGCCAGCAGCCCCCCGGGGCGCCCTGATTCGCCCCTCCACTTT. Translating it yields CASSPPGRPDSPLHF.

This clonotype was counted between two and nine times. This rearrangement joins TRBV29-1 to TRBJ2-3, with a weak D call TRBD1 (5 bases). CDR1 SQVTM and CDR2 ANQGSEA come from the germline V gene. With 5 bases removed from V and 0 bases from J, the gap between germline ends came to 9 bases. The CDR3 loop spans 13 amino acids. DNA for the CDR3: TGCAGCGTTAGGGCAGGGAGCACAGATACGCAGTATTTT. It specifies CSVRAGSTDTQYF.

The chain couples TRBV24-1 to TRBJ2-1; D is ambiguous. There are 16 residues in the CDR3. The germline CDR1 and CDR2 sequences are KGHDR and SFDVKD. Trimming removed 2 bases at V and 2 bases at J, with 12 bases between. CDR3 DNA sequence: TGTGCCACCAGTGATTCAGACTCTGGGGCCTACAATGAGCAGTTCTTC. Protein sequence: CATSDSDSGAYNEQFF.

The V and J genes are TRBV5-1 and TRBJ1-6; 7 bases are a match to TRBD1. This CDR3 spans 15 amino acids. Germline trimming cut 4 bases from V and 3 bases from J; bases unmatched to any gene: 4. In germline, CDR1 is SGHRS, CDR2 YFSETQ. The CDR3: CASSGQENYNSPLHF. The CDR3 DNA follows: TGCGCCAGCAGCGGACAGGAAAACTATAATTCACCCCTCCACTTT.

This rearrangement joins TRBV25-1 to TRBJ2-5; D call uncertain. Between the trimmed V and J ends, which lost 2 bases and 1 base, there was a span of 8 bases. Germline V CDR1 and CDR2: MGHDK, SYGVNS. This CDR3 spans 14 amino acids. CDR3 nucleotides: TGTGCCAGCAGTGAAGGGTCCATCCAAGAGACCCAGTACTTC. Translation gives CASSEGSIQETQYF. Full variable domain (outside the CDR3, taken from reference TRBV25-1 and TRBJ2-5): EADIYQTPRYLVIGTGKKITLECSQTMGHDKMYWYQQDPGMELHLIHYSYGVNSTEKGDLSSESTVSRIRTEHFPLTLESARPSHTSQYLCASSEGSIQETQYFGPGTRLLVL.

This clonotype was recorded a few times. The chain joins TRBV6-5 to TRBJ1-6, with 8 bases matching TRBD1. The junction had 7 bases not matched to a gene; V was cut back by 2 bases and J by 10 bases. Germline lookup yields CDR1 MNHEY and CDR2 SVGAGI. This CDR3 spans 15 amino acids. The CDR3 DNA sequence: TGTGCCAGCAGTTACGCCAGGGGGCCTGAATCACCCCTCCACTTT. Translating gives CASSYARGPESPLHF.

CDR3 region: CASGWGQGMNQPQHF. CDR3 nucleotide sequence: TGTGCTAGTGGTTGGGGACAGGGGATGAATCAGCCCCAGCATTTT. The chain has TRBV12-5 and TRBJ1-5; 10 bases are a match to TRBD1. CDR3 length: 15 amino acids. Germline V gene sequence: CDR1 LGHNT, CDR2 FRNRAP. Trimming cost V 4 bases and J 4 bases; bases outside gene matches: 4.

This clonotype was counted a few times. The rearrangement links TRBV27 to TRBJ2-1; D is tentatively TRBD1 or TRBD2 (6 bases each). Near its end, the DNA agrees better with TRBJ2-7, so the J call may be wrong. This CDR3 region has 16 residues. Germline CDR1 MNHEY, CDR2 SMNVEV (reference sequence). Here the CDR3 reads CASSLSGRGVTYEQYF. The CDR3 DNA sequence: TGTGCCAGCAGTTTATCGGGAAGGGGGGTAACCTACGAGCAGTACTTC.

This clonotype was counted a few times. The CDR3 loop reads CSASREVYEQYF. The CDR3 DNA reads as TGCAGTGCTAGCCGTGAGGTCTACGAGCAGTACTTC. This sequence joins TRBV20-1 and TRBJ2-7; D is uncertain. Germline V gene lookup returns CDR1 DFQATT and CDR2 SNEGSKA (reference sequence). V was trimmed by 3 bases and J by 3 bases, leaving 9 bases between them. There are 12 residues in the CDR3.

The CDR3 reads CASSVEVGETQYF. CDR3 sequence (DNA): TGTGCCAGCAGTGTGGAGGTCGGGGAGACCCAGTACTTC. This chain joins TRBV6-4 and TRBJ2-5; D possibly corresponds to TRBD2 (5 bases). The CDR3 totals 13 residues. Trimming shortened V by 4 bases and J by 5 bases, and 11 bases separated the two germline ends. Germline CDR1 and CDR2: MRHNA and SNTAGT.

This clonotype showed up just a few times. CDR3 residues: CASSLRSSGGSYNEQFF. The DNA for the CDR3 is TGCGCCAGCAGCTTGAGGTCCTCAGGAGGCTCCTACAATGAGCAGTTCTTC. The chain carries TRBV5-1 and TRBJ2-1; D is possibly TRBD2 (5 bases). V gave up 1 base and J gave up 0 bases, with 14 bases separating them. The CDR3 sequence is 17 residues long. The germline gives CDR1 SGHRS, CDR2 YFSETQ.

The CDR3 reads CASTSSGGGAGELFF. CDR3 nucleotides: TGTGCCAGCACCAGTAGCGGGGGAGGCGCCGGGGAGCTGTTTTTT. The genes are TRBV7-9 and TRBJ2-2; TRBD2 aligns across 9 bases. The J segment lost 6 bases and the V segment lost 7 bases, leaving 9 bases of the junction unmatched. Germline assignment: CDR1 SEHNR and CDR2 FQNEAQ (reference sequence). The CDR3 spans 15 residues. Full variable domain (rest looked up from reference TRBV7-9 and TRBJ2-2): DTGVSQNPRHKITKRGQNVTFRCDPISEHNRLYWYRQTLGQGPEFLTYFQNEAQLEKSRLLSDRFSAERPKGSFSTLEIQRTEQGDSAMYLCASTSSGGGAGELFFGEGSRLTVL.

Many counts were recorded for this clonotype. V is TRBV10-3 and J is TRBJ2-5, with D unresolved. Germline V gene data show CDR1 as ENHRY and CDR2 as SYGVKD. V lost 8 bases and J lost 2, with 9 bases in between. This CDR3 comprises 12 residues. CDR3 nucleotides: TGTGCCATCGCCGCCAGTCAAGAGACCCAGTACTTC. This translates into CAIAASQETQYF.